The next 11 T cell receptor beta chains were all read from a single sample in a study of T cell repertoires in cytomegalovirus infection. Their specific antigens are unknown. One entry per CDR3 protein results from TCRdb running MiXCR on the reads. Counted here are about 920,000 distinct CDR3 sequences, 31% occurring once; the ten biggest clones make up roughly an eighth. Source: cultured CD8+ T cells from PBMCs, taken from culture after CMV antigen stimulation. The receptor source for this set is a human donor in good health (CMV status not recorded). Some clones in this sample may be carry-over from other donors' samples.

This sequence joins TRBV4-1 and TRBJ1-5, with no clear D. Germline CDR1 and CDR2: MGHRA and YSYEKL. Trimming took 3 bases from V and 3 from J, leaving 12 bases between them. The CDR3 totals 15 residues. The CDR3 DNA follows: TGCGCCAGCAGCCAGGACCCACTACTCAATCAGCCCCAGCATTTT. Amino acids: CASSQDPLLNQPQHF.

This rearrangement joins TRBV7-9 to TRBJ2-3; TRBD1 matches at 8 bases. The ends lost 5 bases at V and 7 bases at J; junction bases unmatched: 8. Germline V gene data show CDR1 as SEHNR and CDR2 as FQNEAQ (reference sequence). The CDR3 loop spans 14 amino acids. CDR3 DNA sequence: TGTGCCAGCAGCCGGCCTGGGACAGGAAATACGCAGTATTTT. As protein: CASSRPGTGNTQYF. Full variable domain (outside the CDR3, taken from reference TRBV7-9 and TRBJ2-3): DTGVSQNPRHKITKRGQNVTFRCDPISEHNRLYWYRQTLGQGPEFLTYFQNEAQLEKSRLLSDRFSAERPKGSFSTLEIQRTEQGDSAMYLCASSRPGTGNTQYFGPGTRLTVL.

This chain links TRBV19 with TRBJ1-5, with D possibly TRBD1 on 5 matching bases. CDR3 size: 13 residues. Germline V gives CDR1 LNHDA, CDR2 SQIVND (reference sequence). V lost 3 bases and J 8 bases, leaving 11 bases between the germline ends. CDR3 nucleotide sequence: TGTGCCAGTAGTATGGCAGGGATGGAGCCCCAGCATTTT. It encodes CASSMAGMEPQHF.

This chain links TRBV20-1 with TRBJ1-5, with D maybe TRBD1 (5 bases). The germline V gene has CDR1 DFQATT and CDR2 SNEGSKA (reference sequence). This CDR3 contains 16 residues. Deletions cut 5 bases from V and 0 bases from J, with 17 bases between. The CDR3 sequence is CSAPNRDGLSNQPQHF. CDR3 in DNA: TGCAGTGCTCCGAATCGGGACGGCCTTAGCAATCAGCCCCAGCATTTT.

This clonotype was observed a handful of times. As DNA, the CDR3 is TGTGCCAGCAGTTATGGGACAGGGGGCTTTGGGGAGCTGTTTTTT. Its protein is CASSYGTGGFGELFF. The V and J genes are TRBV6-6 and TRBJ2-2; 12 bases map to TRBD1. Looked up from germline, CDR1 is MNHNY and CDR2 is SVGAGI (reference sequence). The CDR3 extends over 15 amino acids. Unmatched junction bases numbered 4, after V lost 3 bases and J lost 8 bases.

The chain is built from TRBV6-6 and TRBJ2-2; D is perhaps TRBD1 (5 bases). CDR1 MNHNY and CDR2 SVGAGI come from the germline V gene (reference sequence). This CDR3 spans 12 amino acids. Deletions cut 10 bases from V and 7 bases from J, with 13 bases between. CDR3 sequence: CATRLGHGELFF. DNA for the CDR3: TGTGCCACACGACTGGGGCACGGGGAGCTGTTTTTT.

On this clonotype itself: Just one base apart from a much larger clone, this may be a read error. CDR3 in DNA: TGTGTCAGCAGCTTATATGTTGGACAGGACACAGATACGCAGTATTTT. Translated: CVSSLYVGQDTDTQYF. The genes are TRBV7-4 and TRBJ2-3; 7 nucleotides match TRBD1. Germline values: CDR1 SGHVT, CDR2 SQSDAQ. The CDR3 length is 16 residues.

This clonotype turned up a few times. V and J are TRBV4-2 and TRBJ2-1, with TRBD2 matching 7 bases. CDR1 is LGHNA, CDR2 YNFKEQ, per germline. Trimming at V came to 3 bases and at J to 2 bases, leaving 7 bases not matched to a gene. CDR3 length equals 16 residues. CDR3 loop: CASSQKERGPYNEQFF. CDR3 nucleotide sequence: TGTGCCAGCAGCCAGAAGGAGCGGGGACCCTACAATGAGCAGTTCTTC.

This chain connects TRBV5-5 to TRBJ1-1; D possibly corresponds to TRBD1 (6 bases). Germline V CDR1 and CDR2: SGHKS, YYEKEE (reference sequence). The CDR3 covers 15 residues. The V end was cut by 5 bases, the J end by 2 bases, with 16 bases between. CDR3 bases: TGTGCCAGCAGACTCCAGCAGGGGTTTAACACTGAAGCTTTCTTT. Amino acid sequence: CASRLQQGFNTEAFF.

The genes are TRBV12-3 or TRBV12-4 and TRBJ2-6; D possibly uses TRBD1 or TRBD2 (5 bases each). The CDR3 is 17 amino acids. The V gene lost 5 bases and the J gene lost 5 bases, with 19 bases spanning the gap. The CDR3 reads CASSPGRLGPRANVLTF. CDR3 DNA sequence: TGTGCCAGCAGTCCAGGCAGGTTGGGACCACGGGCCAACGTCCTGACTTTC.

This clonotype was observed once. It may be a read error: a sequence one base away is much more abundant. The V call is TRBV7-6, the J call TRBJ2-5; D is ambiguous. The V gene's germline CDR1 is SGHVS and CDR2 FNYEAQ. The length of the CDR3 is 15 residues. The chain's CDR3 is CVSSPLGIGQETQYF. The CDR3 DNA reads TGTGTCAGCAGCCCCCTGGGTATCGGCCAAGAGACCCAGTACTTC.